The 12 T cell receptor beta chains given below trace back to one sample, sequenced in a study of blood T cell repertoires in COVID-19. The assay was immunoSEQ multiplex PCR, and TCRdb's table has in-frame clones only and misses some. The sample consists of 60,000 to 85,000 clones, just under 80% of them appearing once. Material for sequencing was peripheral blood. These receptors all come from a woman in her sixties with acute or convalescent COVID-19.

The chain links TRBV5-1 to TRBJ2-3; a possible D gene is TRBD1 (5 bases). Trimming removed 4 bases at V and 3 bases at J, with 9 bases between. CDR1 is SGHRS, CDR2 YFSETQ, per germline. The CDR3 runs 13 residues. The DNA of the CDR3 is TGCGCCAGCAGCGACAGTGTTACAGATACGCAGTATTTT. Amino acids: CASSDSVTDTQYF.

The chain joins TRBV19 to TRBJ1-2, with 9 bases lining up with TRBD1. V gave up 5 bases and J gave up 4 bases; unmatched junction bases: 8. The CDR3 totals 15 residues. Germline V gene data show CDR1 as LNHDA and CDR2 as SQIVND (reference sequence). The CDR3 DNA reads as TGTGCCAGTAGTCCGGGACAGGGTTACCTCTATGGCTACACCTTC. Translated: CASSPGQGYLYGYTF.

Only a few counts were recorded for this clone. This chain connects TRBV19 to TRBJ2-7, with D perhaps matching TRBD2 (6 bases). The CDR3 is 13 residues long. Germline V gene lookup returns CDR1 LNHDA and CDR2 SQIVND (reference sequence). The V end was cut by 7 bases, the J end by 2 bases, with 12 bases between. The CDR3: CASMGGSAYEQYF. The CDR3, as DNA: TGTGCCAGTATGGGGGGTTCTGCCTACGAGCAGTACTTC.

The chain carries TRBV7-3 and TRBJ1-1; D not resolved. V lost 1 base and J lost 2, with 2 bases in between. This CDR3 is built from 12 residues. Germline-derived CDR1 and CDR2 are SGHTA and FQGTGA. The DNA of the CDR3 is TGTGCCAGCAGCTTAATAAACACTGAAGCTTTCTTT. Protein sequence: CASSLINTEAFF.

The gene calls are TRBV12-3 or TRBV12-4 and TRBJ1-2; the D is unclear. Trimming took 3 bases from V and 8 from J, leaving 10 bases between them. The CDR3 consists of 12 residues. This chain's CDR3 is CASSFPLEGYTF. CDR3 nucleotides: TGTGCCAGCAGTTTCCCCTTGGAGGGCTACACCTTC.

This chain links TRBV5-1 with TRBJ1-3; 12 bases fit TRBD1. CDR3 length equals 16 residues. The V and J ends lost 4 bases and 3 bases, in that order; junction bases with no gene match: 5. Germline V CDR1 and CDR2: SGHRS, YFSETQ. CDR3 in DNA: TGCGCCAGCAGCCCCGGGACAGGGGGCGGTGGAAACACCATATATTTT. This gives the protein CASSPGTGGGGNTIYF.

This sequence joins TRBV30 and TRBJ1-5, with D unclear. Trimming shortened V by 1 base and J by 3 bases, and 13 bases separated the two germline ends. The CDR3 totals 15 residues. Germline CDR1 reads GTSNPN; CDR2 reads SVGIG (reference sequence). CDR3 nucleotides: TGTGCCTGGAGTGCGATAGGAACAGCCAATCAGCCCCAGCATTTT. This codes for CAWSAIGTANQPQHF.

The table lists this clone with a few counts. This chain links TRBV4-2 with TRBJ2-7, with a tentative D call TRBD2 (5 bases). Trimming cost V 0 bases and J 4 bases, with 7 bases left between them. Germline V gene sequence: CDR1 LGHNA, CDR2 YNFKEQ. The CDR3 has 13 amino acids. In DNA, the CDR3 is TGTGCCAGCAGCCAAGATGGGAGTTACGAGCAGTACTTC. Encoded protein: CASSQDGSYEQYF.

The chain joins TRBV9 to TRBJ2-1, with 10 bases identical to TRBD2. The CDR3 loop spans 17 amino acids. Germline V gives CDR1 SGDLS, CDR2 YYNGEE. The junction had 16 bases not matched to a gene; V was cut back by 6 bases and J by 7 bases. CDR3 DNA: TGTGCCAGCACCGACTTCCTGACTAGCGGGTTGTCGAATGAGCAGTTCTTC. Translated, it gives CASTDFLTSGLSNEQFF.

This rearrangement joins TRBV7-3 to TRBJ1-6, with TRBD1 matching 10 bases. Per the germline V gene, CDR1 is SGHTA and CDR2 is FQGTGA. Trimming at V came to 3 bases and at J to 9 bases, leaving 17 bases not matched to a gene. This CDR3 has 19 amino acids. For the CDR3, the DNA is TGTGCCAGCAGCTTTCATCCGCGGGGGGCGGGACAGGGGCCTTCACCCCTCCACTTT. It codes for CASSFHPRGAGQGPSPLHF.

V usage is TRBV5-5 and J usage is TRBJ1-1, with D tentatively TRBD1 (6 bases). The CDR3 runs 12 residues. Looked up from germline, CDR1 is SGHKS and CDR2 is YYEKEE (reference sequence). With 0 bases removed from V and 8 bases from J, the gap between germline ends came to 8 bases. CDR3 amino acids: CASSLGQVEAFF. CDR3 coding DNA: TGTGCCAGCAGCTTGGGACAGGTAGAAGCTTTCTTT.

The chain couples TRBV2 to TRBJ1-4; 7 nucleotides agree with TRBD1. The CDR3 loop spans 15 amino acids. The trim removed 3 bases at V and 12 bases at J, leaving 13 bases unmatched. The germline CDR1 and CDR2 sequences are SNHLY and FYNNEI. CDR3 loop: CASSDDTGTARELFF. The CDR3 nucleotides are TGTGCCAGCAGTGACGATACCGGGACAGCGAGGGAACTGTTTTTT.